Listed below are T cell receptor beta chains from one sample, sequenced in a study of T cell responses to AZD1222 COVID-19 vaccine. Produced via immunoSEQ multiplex PCR; TCRdb's table is partial and in-frame only. The table has some 110,000 clones, approximately 89% seen once. The sample in question was peripheral blood, obtained 28 days after the second AZD1222 dose. These receptors were collected from an adult who received the AZD1222 COVID-19 vaccine. Both conserved end residues are part of each CDR3. The D gene is left open where the match is weak. The size field is filled for only some rows; it gives once, few, many or a size class.

CDR3 protein: CASSLGTLDYEQYF
CDR3 DNA: TGTGCCAGCAGTTTAGGTACCCTTGACTACGAGCAGTACTTC
D gene: NA
V gene: TRBV28
clone size: NA
J gene: TRBJ2-7

CDR3 protein: CASRMTGSYEQYF
CDR3 DNA: TGTGCCAGCAGGATGACAGGGTCCTACGAGCAGTACTTC
D gene: TRBD1
V gene: TRBV12-3/TRBV12-4
clone size: NA
J gene: TRBJ2-7

CDR3 protein: CASSIWRKETQYF
CDR3 DNA: TGTGCCAGTAGTATCTGGCGAAAAGAGACCCAGTACTTC
D gene: NA
V gene: TRBV19
clone size: NA
J gene: TRBJ2-5

CDR3 protein: CASSIDGRVTGELFF
CDR3 DNA: TGTGCCAGTAGTATTGACGGCAGGGTGACAGGGGAGCTGTTTTTT
D gene: NA
V gene: TRBV19
clone size: NA
J gene: TRBJ2-2

CDR3 protein: CASSRTQGSNQPQHF
CDR3 DNA: TGTGCCAGTAGTCGAACCCAGGGAAGCAATCAGCCCCAGCATTTT
D gene: NA
V gene: TRBV19
clone size: NA
J gene: TRBJ1-5

CDR3 protein: CASSFSGSTDTQYF
CDR3 DNA: TGTGCCAGCAGCTTTAGCGGGAGCACAGATACGCAGTATTTT
D gene: TRBD2
V gene: TRBV9
clone size: NA
J gene: TRBJ2-3

CDR3 protein: CASSPDLQHWNIQYF
CDR3 DNA: TGTGCCAGCAGCCCGGACCTTCAACACTGGAACATTCAGTACTTC
D gene: NA
V gene: TRBV7-8
clone size: NA
J gene: TRBJ2-4

CDR3 protein: CAWSVSATQYF
CDR3 DNA: TGTGCCTGGAGTGTATCGGCGACCCAGTACTTC
D gene: NA
V gene: TRBV30
clone size: NA
J gene: TRBJ2-5

CDR3 protein: CASAQGKNTEAFF
CDR3 DNA: TGTGCCAGCGCCCAGGGCAAAAACACTGAAGCTTTCTTT
D gene: NA
V gene: TRBV7-3
clone size: once
J gene: TRBJ1-1

CDR3 protein: CARRTTPNTGELFF
CDR3 DNA: TGTGCCAGACGGACTACCCCGAACACCGGGGAGCTGTTTTTT
D gene: NA
V gene: TRBV27
clone size: NA
J gene: TRBJ2-2

CDR3 protein: CASSYFDSGLFF
CDR3 DNA: TGTGCCAGCAGCTATTTTGACTCTGGACTGTTTTTT
D gene: NA
V gene: TRBV7-9
clone size: NA
J gene: TRBJ1-4

CDR3 protein: CASSIDGGNQPQHF
CDR3 DNA: TGTGCCAGTAGTATAGATGGGGGGAATCAGCCCCAGCATTTT
D gene: NA
V gene: TRBV19
clone size: NA
J gene: TRBJ1-5

CDR3 protein: CASSQDYKSSYNEQFF
CDR3 DNA: TGCGCCAGCAGCCAAGATTACAAGAGCTCCTACAATGAGCAGTTCTTC
D gene: NA
V gene: TRBV4-3
clone size: NA
J gene: TRBJ2-1

CDR3 protein: CASSLGDLVDGLGLHF
CDR3 DNA: TGTGCCAGCAGTTTAGGGGACTTGGTCGATGGGTTGGGCCTCCACTTT
D gene: NA
V gene: TRBV28
clone size: NA
J gene: TRBJ1-6

CDR3 protein: CASSFGGYQPQHF
CDR3 DNA: TGTGCCAGCAGTTTTGGGGGGTATCAGCCCCAGCATTTT
D gene: NA
V gene: TRBV12-3/TRBV12-4
clone size: NA
J gene: TRBJ1-5

CDR3 protein: CASSPAEHETQYF
CDR3 DNA: TGTGCCAGCTCACCAGCGGAGCATGAGACCCAGTACTTC
D gene: NA
V gene: TRBV18
clone size: NA
J gene: TRBJ2-5

CDR3 protein: CASSPWTGGTEAFF
CDR3 DNA: TGTGCCAGTAGTCCCTGGACGGGAGGCACTGAAGCTTTCTTT
D gene: NA
V gene: TRBV19
clone size: NA
J gene: TRBJ1-1

CDR3 protein: CASRSWTSGNYEQYF
CDR3 DNA: TGTGCCAGCCGCAGTTGGACTAGCGGGAACTACGAGCAGTACTTC
D gene: TRBD2
V gene: TRBV2
clone size: few
J gene: TRBJ2-7

CDR3 protein: CASSFGLADTEAFF
CDR3 DNA: TGTGCCAGCAGCTTCGGCTTGGCGGACACTGAAGCTTTCTTT
D gene: NA
V gene: TRBV5-4
clone size: NA
J gene: TRBJ1-1

CDR3 protein: CASGLAGVRDTQYF
CDR3 DNA: TGTGCTAGTGGTTTAGCGGGAGTTCGAGATACGCAGTATTTT
D gene: TRBD2
V gene: TRBV12-5
clone size: NA
J gene: TRBJ2-3

CDR3 protein: CASSFGNYEQYF
CDR3 DNA: TGCGCCAGCAGCTTTGGTAACTACGAGCAGTACTTC
D gene: NA
V gene: TRBV5-1
clone size: NA
J gene: TRBJ2-7

CDR3 protein: CAWSVLGNTGEKLFF
CDR3 DNA: TGTGCCTGGAGTGTACTTGGCAATACGGGGGAAAAACTGTTTTTT
D gene: NA
V gene: TRBV30
clone size: once
J gene: TRBJ1-4

CDR3 protein: CASNQGRLAYEQYF
CDR3 DNA: TGTGCCAGCAACCAGGGACGGCTAGCGTACGAGCAGTACTTC
D gene: NA
V gene: TRBV6-5
clone size: NA
J gene: TRBJ2-7

CDR3 protein: CAWSVRRGTSGRVNTGELFF
CDR3 DNA: TGTGCCTGGAGTGTACGAAGGGGGACTAGCGGGAGGGTGAACACCGGGGAGCTGTTTTTT
D gene: TRBD2
V gene: TRBV30
clone size: NA
J gene: TRBJ2-2

CDR3 protein: CSASTADSRLGAQYF
CDR3 DNA: TGCAGTGCTAGTACCGCGGACAGTCGGTTAGGGGCCCAGTACTTC
D gene: NA
V gene: TRBV20-1
clone size: NA
J gene: TRBJ2-5

CDR3 protein: CASSLTGGGYEQYF
CDR3 DNA: TGTGCCAGCAGCTTAACGGGGGGTGGGTACGAGCAGTACTTC
D gene: TRBD2
V gene: TRBV7-2
clone size: NA
J gene: TRBJ2-7

CDR3 protein: CSTRTVQETQYF
CDR3 DNA: TGCAGCACTCGGACGGTCCAAGAGACCCAGTACTTC
D gene: NA
V gene: TRBV29-1
clone size: NA
J gene: TRBJ2-5

CDR3 protein: CATSRDRVGQPQHF
CDR3 DNA: TGTGCCACCAGCAGGGACAGGGTGGGGCAGCCCCAGCATTTT
D gene: TRBD1
V gene: TRBV15
clone size: NA
J gene: TRBJ1-5

CDR3 protein: CATSRDVVHLGQFF
CDR3 DNA: TGTGCCACCAGCAGAGATGTAGTTCACCTAGGCCAGTTCTTC
D gene: NA
V gene: TRBV15
clone size: NA
J gene: TRBJ2-1

CDR3 protein: CSASSGVEPQHF
CDR3 DNA: TGCAGTGCTAGTTCAGGGGTCGAGCCCCAGCATTTT
D gene: NA
V gene: TRBV20-1
clone size: NA
J gene: TRBJ1-5

CDR3 protein: CASSPGQGNGYTF
CDR3 DNA: TGTGCCAGCAGCCCCGGACAGGGCAATGGCTACACCTTC
D gene: TRBD1
V gene: TRBV14
clone size: NA
J gene: TRBJ1-2

CDR3 protein: CASSPTVNTGELFF
CDR3 DNA: TGTGCCAGCAGTCCGACAGTGAACACCGGGGAGCTGTTTTTT
D gene: NA
V gene: TRBV27
clone size: NA
J gene: TRBJ2-2

CDR3 protein: CSALSPRGGSYEQYF
CDR3 DNA: TGCAGCGCCCTATCGCCAAGGGGGGGCTCCTACGAGCAGTACTTC
D gene: NA
V gene: TRBV29-1
clone size: NA
J gene: TRBJ2-7

CDR3 protein: CAWSVLHYNEQFF
CDR3 DNA: TGTGCCTGGAGTGTCCTCCACTACAATGAGCAGTTCTTC
D gene: NA
V gene: TRBV30
clone size: NA
J gene: TRBJ2-1

CDR3 protein: CASSQGGSHYGYTF
CDR3 DNA: TGTGCCAGCAGCCAGGGGGGGTCTCACTATGGCTACACCTTC
D gene: TRBD1
V gene: TRBV5-4
clone size: NA
J gene: TRBJ1-2

CDR3 protein: CASSPGQGDSGANVLTF
CDR3 DNA: TGCGCCAGCAGTCCTGGACAGGGGGACTCTGGGGCCAACGTCCTGACTTTC
D gene: TRBD1
V gene: TRBV23-1
clone size: NA
J gene: TRBJ2-6

CDR3 protein: CASSPQALSYEQYF
CDR3 DNA: TGTGCCAGCTCACCCCAGGCGCTATCCTACGAGCAGTACTTC
D gene: NA
V gene: TRBV18
clone size: once
J gene: TRBJ2-7

CDR3 protein: CASRPGASYGYTF
CDR3 DNA: TGTGCCAGCAGACCAGGAGCTAGCTATGGCTACACCTTC
D gene: NA
V gene: TRBV6-5
clone size: NA
J gene: TRBJ1-2

CDR3 protein: CASEGAGLGSYEQYF
CDR3 DNA: TGTGCCAGCGAAGGCGCGGGGCTTGGATCCTACGAGCAGTACTTC
D gene: NA
V gene: TRBV28
clone size: NA
J gene: TRBJ2-7

CDR3 protein: CSVEVERGYNEQFF
CDR3 DNA: TGCAGCGTTGAAGTCGAGCGGGGATACAATGAGCAGTTCTTC
D gene: TRBD2
V gene: TRBV29-1
clone size: few
J gene: TRBJ2-1

CDR3 protein: CASSVTLAGPQGEQFF
CDR3 DNA: TGTGCCAGTAGTGTCACGCTAGCGGGCCCGCAGGGTGAGCAGTTCTTC
D gene: TRBD2
V gene: TRBV19
clone size: NA
J gene: TRBJ2-1

CDR3 protein: CASRASTGGARAQYF
CDR3 DNA: TGTGCCAGCAGAGCCTCGACAGGGGGCGCGAGGGCCCAGTACTTC
D gene: TRBD1
V gene: TRBV7-6
clone size: NA
J gene: TRBJ2-5

CDR3 protein: CASSVGGQRDQPQHF
CDR3 DNA: TGTGCCAGCAGCGTAGGAGGACAGAGGGACCAGCCCCAGCATTTT
D gene: NA
V gene: TRBV9
clone size: NA
J gene: TRBJ1-5

CDR3 protein: CASGTGGGYSNQPQHF
CDR3 DNA: TGTGCCAGCGGGACAGGTGGGGGATATAGCAATCAGCCCCAGCATTTT
D gene: TRBD1
V gene: TRBV19
clone size: NA
J gene: TRBJ1-5

CDR3 protein: CAWSLGQLNQPQHF
CDR3 DNA: TGTGCCTGGAGTTTGGGGCAGCTCAATCAGCCCCAGCATTTT
D gene: NA
V gene: TRBV30
clone size: NA
J gene: TRBJ1-5

CDR3 protein: CASSPTGVYYEQYF
CDR3 DNA: TGCGCCAGCAGCCCTACGGGCGTTTACTACGAGCAGTACTTC
D gene: NA
V gene: TRBV4-3
clone size: NA
J gene: TRBJ2-7

CDR3 protein: CASSFREGSYNEQFF
CDR3 DNA: TGTGCCAGCAGCTTTCGGGAGGGGTCATACAATGAGCAGTTCTTC
D gene: TRBD2
V gene: TRBV7-3
clone size: NA
J gene: TRBJ2-1

CDR3 protein: CASSLSSLAGEQYF
CDR3 DNA: TGTGCCAGCAGCTTGTCTAGTCTTGCGGGAGAGCAGTACTTC
D gene: NA
V gene: TRBV5-5
clone size: NA
J gene: TRBJ2-7

CDR3 protein: CASFGLAGAREQYF
CDR3 DNA: TGTGCCAGCTTCGGACTAGCGGGAGCCAGGGAGCAGTACTTC
D gene: TRBD2
V gene: TRBV28
clone size: NA
J gene: TRBJ2-7

CDR3 protein: CASSLVAGTTNEKLFF
CDR3 DNA: TGTGCCAGCAGCTTAGTGGCAGGGACAACTAATGAAAAACTGTTTTTT
D gene: NA
V gene: TRBV11-2
clone size: NA
J gene: TRBJ1-4

CDR3 protein: CASSLASGSRVAFF
CDR3 DNA: TGCGCCAGCAGCTTGGCCAGTGGGTCCAGGGTTGCTTTCTTT
D gene: NA
V gene: TRBV5-1
clone size: NA
J gene: TRBJ1-1

CDR3 protein: CASSLTSSYNEQFF
CDR3 DNA: TGCGCCAGCAGTTTGACGAGCTCCTACAATGAGCAGTTCTTC
D gene: NA
V gene: TRBV5-1
clone size: NA
J gene: TRBJ2-1

CDR3 protein: CASIGLAGVYEQYF
CDR3 DNA: TGTGCCAGCATAGGCCTAGCGGGAGTATACGAGCAGTACTTC
D gene: TRBD2
V gene: TRBV6-5
clone size: NA
J gene: TRBJ2-7

CDR3 protein: CASRTSGREDTQYF
CDR3 DNA: TGTGCCAGTCGGACTAGCGGGAGGGAAGATACGCAGTATTTT
D gene: TRBD2
V gene: TRBV19
clone size: NA
J gene: TRBJ2-3

CDR3 protein: CAWSAGRGQVDTEAFF
CDR3 DNA: TGTGCCTGGAGTGCCGGCAGGGGGCAGGTAGACACTGAAGCTTTCTTT
D gene: TRBD1
V gene: TRBV30
clone size: NA
J gene: TRBJ1-1

CDR3 protein: CASSLSSGSPNEQFF
CDR3 DNA: TGTGCCAGCAGCTTAAGTAGCGGGAGTCCCAATGAGCAGTTCTTC
D gene: TRBD2
V gene: TRBV5-4
clone size: NA
J gene: TRBJ2-1

CDR3 protein: CAWTPSNTGELFF
CDR3 DNA: TGTGCCTGGACTCCATCGAACACCGGGGAGCTGTTTTTT
D gene: NA
V gene: TRBV30
clone size: NA
J gene: TRBJ2-2